This is a list of T cell receptor beta chains from one sample in a study of cytomegalovirus exposure and HLA in healthy donors. Generated by immunoSEQ multiplex PCR, the TCRdb table keeps only in-frame clones and is missing some. The sample includes fewer than 200,000 clones, about 86% of them seen just once. The sample consisted of PBMCs. The receptor source for this set is a woman in her thirties in good health and CMV-seronegative. Both conserved end residues are part of each CDR3. D genes are given only for firm matches. The size field is filled for only some rows; it gives once, few, many or a size class.

d_gene	v_gene	abundance	j_gene	CDR3nt	CDR3aa
TRBD1	TRBV5-4	.	TRBJ1-1	TGTGCCAGCAGCACGAATCAGGGGGCGAGGGGGACTGAAGCTTTCTTT	CASSTNQGARGTEAFF
TRBD1	TRBV7-9	.	TRBJ1-3	TGTGCCAGCAGCCCGTGGGAGGGACAGGGTGTCTCTGGAAACACCATATATTTT	CASSPWEGQGVSGNTIYF
TRBD2	TRBV29-1	.	TRBJ2-5	TGCAGCGTTGGCAGCGGGACTAGTATGGAGACCCAGTACTTC	CSVGSGTSMETQYF
TRBD2	TRBV6-1	.	TRBJ2-5	TGTGCCAGCAGTGAAGCCGGACTAGCGGGGATCACCACGGAGACCCAGTACTTC	CASSEAGLAGITTETQYF
TRBD2	TRBV2	.	TRBJ2-3	TGTGCCAGCAGTGATCCTAGCGGGGCGAGAGATACGCAGTATTTT	CASSDPSGARDTQYF
.	TRBV5-4	.	TRBJ1-2	TGTGCCAGCAGCCCGGACAGCAACTATGGCTACACCTTC	CASSPDSNYGYTF
.	TRBV5-1	.	TRBJ2-6	TGCGCCAGCAGCCAGACAGGTGGGGCCAACGTCCTGACTTTC	CASSQTGGANVLTF
TRBD1	TRBV4-3	.	TRBJ2-7	TGCGCCAGCAGCCAAGATCGGCGACAGGGGATGTTCTACGAGCAGTACTTC	CASSQDRRQGMFYEQYF
TRBD2	TRBV10-2	.	TRBJ2-7	TGCGCCAGCAGTGAGGATCTAGCGGGGGGAATCTCCTACGAGCAGTACTTC	CASSEDLAGGISYEQYF
.	TRBV6-6	.	TRBJ1-6	TGTGCCAGCAGTTACAGGGGGAATAATTCACCCCTCCACTTT	CASSYRGNNSPLHF
TRBD1	TRBV6-6	.	TRBJ2-7	TGTGCCAGCAGGGCGGACAGGGCAGAATACGAGCAGTACTTC	CASRADRAEYEQYF
TRBD1	TRBV27	.	TRBJ1-1	TGTGCCAGCAGTCTCTCCCACTCCTGGACAGGGGGGACTGAAGCTTTCTTT	CASSLSHSWTGGTEAFF
TRBD1	TRBV30	.	TRBJ2-7	TGTGCCTGGAGCCCGGGACAGGGGTCGGCGCAGTACTTC	CAWSPGQGSAQYF
TRBD2	TRBV4-1	.	TRBJ2-5	TGCGCCAGCAGCCTAGCGGGGGAACAAGAGACCCAGTACTTC	CASSLAGEQETQYF
.	TRBV2	few	TRBJ1-5	TGTGCCAGCAGTAAGGGAGTAGGCCAGCCCCAGCATTTT	CASSKGVGQPQHF
TRBD1	TRBV28	.	TRBJ1-5	TGTGCCAGCAGTGCGCCGGGACAGGGAAGCAATCAGCCCCAGCATTTT	CASSAPGQGSNQPQHF
.	TRBV6-1	.	TRBJ2-7	TGTGCCAGCAGTGAAGACAGGGCGCTCATTTACGAGCAGTACTTC	CASSEDRALIYEQYF
TRBD1	TRBV2	.	TRBJ1-5	TGTGCCAGCAGTGAAATCAGGGGGCATCAGCCCCAGCATTTT	CASSEIRGHQPQHF
.	TRBV6-5	.	TRBJ2-7	TGTGCCAGCAGTTACTCCCAGGTGGTGGCGAACGAGCAGTACTTC	CASSYSQVVANEQYF
TRBD2	TRBV11-2	.	TRBJ2-7	TGTGCCAGCAGCTTCGGCGGGGGGGCCTACGAGCAGTACTTC	CASSFGGGAYEQYF
TRBD1	TRBV2	.	TRBJ2-5	TGTGCCAGCAGTGAAGTATCGAGGGGGCAGGGGGAGACCCAGTACTTC	CASSEVSRGQGETQYF
.	TRBV6-1	.	TRBJ1-5	TGTGCCAGCAGTGAGAGGACTGGCCGTAGCAATCAGCCCCAGCATTTT	CASSERTGRSNQPQHF
TRBD1	TRBV14	.	TRBJ2-7	TGTGCCAGCAGCCCACGGACAGGGGTGGGCGAGCAGTACTTC	CASSPRTGVGEQYF
.	TRBV5-5	.	TRBJ1-2	TGTGCCAGCAGCTTGACGGACTATGGCTACACCTTC	CASSLTDYGYTF
.	TRBV5-3	.	TRBJ1-5	TGTGCCAGAAGCCGATCCAATACACCCCCCAAACAGGAGACCAATCAGCCCCAGCATTTT	CARSRSNTPPKQETNQPQHF
TRBD2	TRBV6-5	.	TRBJ2-1	TGTGCCAGCAGTTACTCTAGCGGGGGGGCCCATGAGCAGTTCTTC	CASSYSSGGAHEQFF
.	TRBV29-1	.	TRBJ1-2	TGCAGCGTTCGAGGGAGCGGGGGGAAGTATGGCTACACCTTC	CSVRGSGGKYGYTF
TRBD1	TRBV5-1	.	TRBJ2-1	TGCGCCAGCAGCTTTTCCCGGGACAGGCCCTACAATGAGCAGTTCTTC	CASSFSRDRPYNEQFF
.	TRBV11-3	.	TRBJ2-7	TGTGCCAGCAGCTTCCTCGGACAAGGCTACGAGCAGTACTTC	CASSFLGQGYEQYF
TRBD1	TRBV2	.	TRBJ1-2	TGTGCCAGCAACCGCCTGACAGGGGCTGGTGGCTACACCTTC	CASNRLTGAGGYTF
.	TRBV2	.	TRBJ2-7	TGTGCCAGCCTCGCCAGCTACGAGCAGTACTTC	CASLASYEQYF
.	TRBV30	.	TRBJ1-3	TGTGCCTGGAGTGTGGGGCAGGGAAACACCATATATTTT	CAWSVGQGNTIYF
TRBD2	TRBV9	.	TRBJ2-1	TGTGCCAGCAGCCCTAGCGGGGGACCTACCAATGAGCAGTTCTTC	CASSPSGGPTNEQFF
TRBD1	TRBV10-3	.	TRBJ2-1	TGTGCCTCCAGAGGGGACAGGGGTTCAAATGAGCAGTTCTTC	CASRGDRGSNEQFF
.	TRBV4-1	.	TRBJ2-2	TGCGCCAGCAGCCAAGTGTCCCCCGGCGGGCTGTTTTTT	CASSQVSPGGLFF
TRBD1	TRBV6-5	.	TRBJ1-1	TGTGCCAGCAGTCACGGACCAGGGGGCACTGAAGCTTTCTTT	CASSHGPGGTEAFF
.	TRBV5-6	.	TRBJ2-1	TGTGCCAGCAGCATCAGGGGACCCTACAATGAGCAGTTCTTC	CASSIRGPYNEQFF
TRBD1	TRBV6-5	.	TRBJ1-1	TGTGCCAGCAGAAGGACAGGGTTGAACACTGAAGCTTTCTTT	CASRRTGLNTEAFF
.	TRBV5-1	.	TRBJ1-1	TGCGCCAGCAGCTTGGTACCCCACTTACGGGACACTGAAGCTTTCTTT	CASSLVPHLRDTEAFF
.	TRBV2	.	TRBJ1-1	TGTGCCAGCAGTGAGGCGGGGAGACCTGAAGCTTTCTTT	CASSEAGRPEAFF
TRBD2	TRBV5-1	.	TRBJ2-1	TGCGCCAGCAGCTTGACCGGACTAGCGGGCCCCAATGAGCAGTTCTTC	CASSLTGLAGPNEQFF
.	TRBV27	.	TRBJ2-3	TGTGCCAGCAGTTGGGCCTTGACAGATACGCAGTATTTT	CASSWALTDTQYF
.	TRBV12-5	.	TRBJ2-6	TGTGCTAGTGGTTTCCCCAGAAACCCTGGGGCCAACGTCCTGACTTTC	CASGFPRNPGANVLTF
.	TRBV19	.	TRBJ1-1	TGTGCCAGTAGTATAATGGGGGCCTCGAACACTGAAGCTTTCTTT	CASSIMGASNTEAFF
TRBD1	TRBV27	.	TRBJ1-5	TGTGCCAGCAGGGGGACCGGGACAGGGACCGATCAGCCCCAGCATTTT	CASRGTGTGTDQPQHF
TRBD2	TRBV7-9	.	TRBJ2-1	TGTGCCAGCCAGCTAGCGGGGGGTTACAATGAGCAGTTCTTC	CASQLAGGYNEQFF
TRBD1	TRBV5-1	.	TRBJ2-7	TGCGCCAGCAGCTTATGGGACAGGGGGCGCGGATACGAGCAGTACTTC	CASSLWDRGRGYEQYF
.	TRBV19	.	TRBJ1-6	TGTGCCAGTAGTCTCGGGACAAATTCACCCCTCCACTTT	CASSLGTNSPLHF